This T cell receptor beta chain comes out of a study of blood T cell repertoires in COVID-19. Study context: Italy, Spain and the United States were the sources of the convalescent and acute COVID-19 samples. The analysed material was cDNA or gDNA that came from T cells, B-cell-depleted T cells, or PBMCs.

In the original workflow: Researchers report that nucleated cell counts were estimated from reference gene primer amplification. The repertoire was sequenced with immunoSEQ multiplex PCR; TCRdb's copy has only in-frame clones and lacks some. V and J calls and clone size are given by that table; D and trimming were obtained from the DNA. Found here are approximately 170,000 clones, roughly 81% of them singletons; the top ten hold 2.5% to 3%. This CDR3 is 16 amino acids long. Between the trimmed V and J ends, which lost 4 bases and 4 bases, there was a span of 16 bases. Germline values: CDR1 KGHDR, CDR2 SFDVKD. A Seattle source enrolled patients during active infection and followed them longitudinally.

The sequenced sample consisted of peripheral blood. This receptor was identified in a woman aged 80 or over with COVID-19, enrolled during active disease. The chain has TRBV24-1 and TRBJ1-5; D is unclear. CDR3 amino acids: CATSDTRTGTNQPQHF. The CDR3 DNA follows: TGTGCCACCAGTGACACCAGGACTGGCACAAATCAGCCCCAGCATTTT.